These T cell receptor beta chains were read from a single sample in a study of CXCR3-negative and CXCR3-positive naive CD8 T cells. Using the 5' RACE reads, TCRdb records one entry per CDR3 protein without DNA. The sample totals around 81,000 distinct CDR3 sequences. The sequencing sample was made of naive CXCR3- CD8+ T cells from blood. The receptors were gathered from a human donor in good health. Some clones in this sample may be carry-over from other donors' samples. CDR3s include the opening cysteine and the closing phenylalanine or tryptophan.

J gene | V gene | CDR3 protein
TRBJ1-1 | TRBV6-2/TRBV6-3 | CASSPPDAAFF
TRBJ1-1 | TRBV5-1 | CASSLVYGEWNTEAFF
TRBJ2-7 | TRBV5-1 | CASSPDSTYEQYF
TRBJ2-3 | TRBV28 | CASSFGLAGGAAATDTQYF
TRBJ1-6 | TRBV5-1 | CASSSGLTALRF
TRBJ2-3 | TRBV20-1 | CSAREEADSTDTQYF
TRBJ2-7 | TRBV29-1 | CSVEGEDRGSYEQYF
TRBJ1-4 | TRBV7-9 | CASSLGTGVRPQNFATNEKLFF
TRBJ2-7 | TRBV29-1 | CSVEGERGYEQYF
TRBJ2-3 | TRBV20-1 | CSARPTQGPSTDTQYF
TRBJ2-1 | TRBV4-1 | CASSQEGYNEQFF
TRBJ1-1 | TRBV21-1 | CASNLRRGQRNTEAFF
TRBJ2-2 | TRBV7-2 | CASSPGTGGPGELFF
TRBJ2-7 | TRBV28 | CASSEDNYEQYF
TRBJ2-1 | TRBV28 | CASTLGRLVYNEQFF
TRBJ2-1 | TRBV5-1 | CASSLGWKREGTEQFF
TRBJ2-7 | TRBV28 | CASSSGEGLVSEQYF
TRBJ1-5 | TRBV6-2/TRBV6-3 | CAIRDRGQPQHF
TRBJ2-7 | TRBV29-1 | CSAVSDSYEQYF
TRBJ2-1 | TRBV5-5 | CASSLRSSGSGNEQFF
TRBJ2-1 | TRBV29-1 | CSVEGLVTYNEQFF
TRBJ2-4 | TRBV6-5 | CASSDRVWNIQYF
TRBJ1-2 | TRBV11-2 | CASSLYRDRVYGYTF
TRBJ2-1 | TRBV5-6 | CASSLANPAGEQFF
TRBJ2-3 | TRBV5-1 | CASSLDLGAHTDTQYF
TRBJ1-6 | TRBV10-3 | CAISEDSGNNSPLHF
TRBJ1-1 | TRBV29-1 | CSVEIQGNPEAFF
TRBJ2-1 | TRBV29-1 | CSVELQKSSYNEQFF
TRBJ2-7 | TRBV25-1 | CASSDWGFGLAGNYEQYF
TRBJ2-7 | TRBV27 | CASSLSAQGFGFEQYF
TRBJ1-1 | TRBV29-1 | CSGTGQSNTEAFF
TRBJ2-1 | TRBV29-1 | CSVETGRERNEQFF
TRBJ2-5 | TRBV9 | CASSSSGGSGETQYF
TRBJ1-1 | TRBV29-1 | CSVPTATEAFF
TRBJ2-7 | TRBV5-1 | CASSLAGQALEQYF
TRBJ2-2 | TRBV5-1 | CASSPRLAGDTGELFF
TRBJ2-7 | TRBV14 | CASSQRDYNYEQYF
TRBJ2-1 | TRBV29-1 | CSVRTGRVLDNEQFF
TRBJ2-3 | TRBV29-1 | CSVWDSTDTQYF
TRBJ2-1 | TRBV20-1 | CSARDGPGGRGRYNEQFF
TRBJ2-7 | TRBV20-1 | CSARGSRMGIRNEQYF
TRBJ2-1 | TRBV29-1 | CSVEGTSGSNEQFF
TRBJ2-3 | TRBV28 | CASSYGLYTDTQYF
TRBJ1-1 | TRBV28 | CASRRTIRGTEAFF
TRBJ1-5 | TRBV29-1 | CSVVQGYNQPQHF